Below, 18 T cell receptor beta chains from the same sample are listed, as sequenced in a study of cytotoxic CD8 clonotypes in ibrutinib-treated CLL. Only in-frame clones appear in the TCRdb table, and some are missing; sequencing was by immunoSEQ multiplex PCR. The sample holds more than 140,000 clones, about 80% seen once. The sequenced sample was PBMCs, obtained after 12 months of ibrutinib treatment. The receptor set was obtained from a human donor with chronic lymphocytic leukemia.

V is TRBV5-1 and J is TRBJ2-7; D is undetermined. The CDR3 is made up of 15 amino acids. Per the germline V gene, CDR1 is SGHRS and CDR2 is YFSETQ. V was cut by 0 bases and J by 3 bases, with 13 bases left in between. CDR3: CASSLVDSRLYEQYF. The CDR3 region has the DNA TGCGCCAGCAGCTTGGTCGACTCTCGCCTCTACGAGCAGTACTTC.

This rearrangement joins TRBV4-3 to TRBJ2-2; D remains ambiguous. Germline assignment: CDR1 LGHNA and CDR2 YSLEER. This CDR3 is 17 amino acids long. V was trimmed by 4 bases and J by 7 bases, leaving 22 bases between them. In DNA form, the CDR3 reads TGCGCCAGCAGCCCGGCACCCCTTGCTATCCCCCGCGGGGAGCTGTTTTTT. Translating it yields CASSPAPLAIPRGELFF.

Written as DNA, the CDR3 is TGTGCCAGTAGTATAGACGGTTCCTACGAGCAGTACTTC. This encodes CASSIDGSYEQYF. The V gene is TRBV19, the J gene TRBJ2-7, with no clear D. CDR3 length: 13 residues. Germline assignment: CDR1 LNHDA and CDR2 SQIVND (reference sequence). V lost 0 bases to trimming and J lost 1 base, with 4 bases between them.

The chain links TRBV28 to TRBJ2-4; 7 nucleotides agree with TRBD2. Unmatched junction bases numbered 13, after V lost 6 bases and J lost 8 bases. There are 15 residues in the CDR3. In germline, CDR1 is MDHEN, CDR2 SYDVKM. The CDR3 reads CASSSSGGSGYIQYF. CDR3 coding DNA: TGTGCCAGCAGCTCCTCTGGCGGGAGTGGGTACATTCAGTACTTC.

The chain joins TRBV7-6 to TRBJ2-1; TRBD2 matches 8 bases. After removal of 5 bases from V and 7 bases from J, the junction contained 16 bases not matched to a gene. CDR1 is SGHVS and CDR2 is FNYEAQ in the germline V gene. CDR3 length equals 17 residues. CDR3 nucleotides: TGTGCCAGCAGCCCCTTGGGCGGGGGGAACCCCCGAAATGAGCAGTTCTTC. It encodes CASSPLGGGNPRNEQFF.

The CDR3 nucleotides are TGTGCCAGCTACTCCTCGGCAGGGAGGGACTATGGCTACACCTTC. Its translation is CASYSSAGRDYGYTF. The chain carries TRBV28 and TRBJ1-2; maybe TRBD1 (5 bases). Germline V gives CDR1 MDHEN, CDR2 SYDVKM. The CDR3 covers 15 residues. Trimming removed 8 bases at V and 3 bases at J, with 19 bases between.

The chain employs TRBV28 and TRBJ2-7; tentatively, D is TRBD1 (6 bases). The CDR3 consists of 14 residues. V lost 7 bases, J lost 4 bases, and 17 bases lay in between. CDR1 MDHEN and CDR2 SYDVKM come from the germline V gene. CDR3: CASTALRGRYEQYF. The CDR3 nucleotides are TGTGCCAGCACCGCACTTAGGGGGAGATACGAGCAGTACTTC.

The V gene is TRBV13, the J gene TRBJ2-7; D is ambiguous. The length of the CDR3 is 13 residues. Trimming removed 4 bases at V and 2 bases at J, with 9 bases between. Germline V gene lookup returns CDR1 PRHDT and CDR2 FYEKMQ (reference sequence). CDR3 in amino acids: CASSYWQTYEQYF. CDR3 DNA sequence: TGTGCCAGCAGCTATTGGCAGACCTACGAGCAGTACTTC.

The V gene is TRBV12-5, the J gene TRBJ1-1; D is uncertain. Per germline, CDR1 LGHNT and CDR2 FRNRAP. With 2 bases removed from V and 4 bases from J, the gap between germline ends came to 11 bases. CDR3 length: 14 amino acids. The CDR3 DNA sequence: TGTGCTAGTGGTTTGTACCCTCAGGTCACTGAAGCTTTCTTT. It yields the protein CASGLYPQVTEAFF.

This chain connects TRBV6-5 to TRBJ2-3, with 10 bases fitting TRBD1. Germline V gene sequence: CDR1 MNHEY, CDR2 SVGAGI. V lost 3 bases and J lost 4; bases outside the gene matches: 7. The CDR3 loop spans 16 amino acids. CDR3 nucleotide sequence: TGTGCCAGCAGTTATACCTCCGGGACAGGGGCAGATACGCAGTATTTT. Amino acid sequence: CASSYTSGTGADTQYF.

This clone has just a few counts. The CDR3 DNA is TGTGCCAGCAGCCCCACCCGACAGCTCTCCTACGAGCAGTACTTC. It translates to CASSPTRQLSYEQYF. J is TRBJ2-7 and V is TRBV7-2; a possible D gene is TRBD1 (5 bases). Germline V lookup: CDR1 SGHTA, CDR2 FQGNSA. V gave up 5 bases and J gave up 0 bases, with 14 bases separating them. The CDR3 is 15 residues long. Filled out from reference TRBV7-2 and TRBJ2-7, the complete variable domain reads GAGVSQSPSNKVTEKGKDVELRCDPISGHTALYWYRQSLGQGLEFLIYFQGNSAPDKSGLPSDRFSAERTGGSVSTLTIQRTQQEDSAVYLCASSPTRQLSYEQYFGPGTRLTVT.

Concerning this clone itself: The germline gene is not matched at one end of the junction; a read error may be the cause. The rearrangement joins TRBV28 to TRBJ2-3; a weak D match, TRBD1 (6 bases). This CDR3 contains 12 residues. Germline V gene lookup returns CDR1 MDHEN and CDR2 SYDVKM. The CDR3 nucleotides are TGTGCCAGCAGTAAGAGGACAGTTACGCAGTATTTT. Its protein is CASSKRTVTQYF.

The CDR3, as DNA: TGTGCCAGCAGTCCAGCCGGGAGGGCGATCTACCGTAGCACAGATACGCAGTATTTT. As protein: CASSPAGRAIYRSTDTQYF. The chain recombines TRBV28 with TRBJ2-3; 8 bases are shared with TRBD2. The CDR3 spans 19 residues. CDR1 is MDHEN and CDR2 is SYDVKM in the germline V gene. The V segment lost 5 bases and the J segment 0 bases; nucleotides outside the gene matches: 16.

The chain recombines TRBV5-1 with TRBJ1-3, with a weak D call TRBD1 (6 bases). Germline V gene data show CDR1 as SGHRS and CDR2 as YFSETQ. The CDR3 has 18 residues. V was pared by 4 bases and J by 2 bases, with 22 bases between. The CDR3, as DNA: TGCGCCAGCAGCATCCGCGAACAGGGTCTCGCTCCTGGAAACACCATATATTTT. This encodes CASSIREQGLAPGNTIYF. The whole variable domain, filled in from reference TRBV5-1 and TRBJ1-3, reads KAGVTQTPRYLIKTRGQQVTLSCSPISGHRSVSWYQQTPGQGLQFLFEYFSETQRNKGNFPGRFSGRQFSNSRSEMNVSTLELGDSALYLCASSIREQGLAPGNTIYFGEGSWLTVV.

The rearrangement joins TRBV6-5 to TRBJ2-2; tentatively, D is TRBD1 (5 bases). Germline V lookup: CDR1 MNHEY, CDR2 SVGAGI. V was pared by 0 bases and J by 5 bases, with 10 bases between. The CDR3 runs 15 residues. Here the CDR3 reads CASSYSPGSTGELFF. CDR3 sequence (DNA): TGTGCCAGCAGTTACTCCCCAGGGTCTACCGGGGAGCTGTTTTTT.

The chain carries TRBV20-1 and TRBJ2-7; no reliable D call. V dropped 6 bases and J dropped 3 bases, with 9 bases sitting between them. The length of the CDR3 is 11 residues. The V gene's germline CDR1 is DFQATT and CDR2 SNEGSKA (reference sequence). CDR3 sequence: CSALPLYEQYF. In DNA form, the CDR3 reads TGCAGTGCCCTACCCCTCTACGAGCAGTACTTC.

This chain links TRBV6-1 with TRBJ2-3; 7 positions agree with TRBD1. Trimming at V came to 5 bases and at J to 4 bases, leaving 6 bases not matched to a gene. The V gene's germline CDR1 is MNHNS and CDR2 SASEGT. CDR3 length equals 14 residues. CDR3 protein: CASSRDRVADTQYF. DNA for the CDR3: TGTGCCAGCAGTCGCGACAGGGTGGCAGATACGCAGTATTTT.

The gene calls are TRBV7-8 and TRBJ2-7; D may be TRBD1 or TRBD2 (6 bases each). V was shortened by 6 bases and J by 3 bases, with 15 bases between the two germline ends. This CDR3 is 14 amino acids long. Per germline, CDR1 SGHVS and CDR2 FQNEAQ. CDR3 sequence reads: CASSSLGGDYEQYF. The CDR3 coding sequence is TGTGCCAGCAGTAGTTTGGGGGGCGACTACGAGCAGTACTTC.